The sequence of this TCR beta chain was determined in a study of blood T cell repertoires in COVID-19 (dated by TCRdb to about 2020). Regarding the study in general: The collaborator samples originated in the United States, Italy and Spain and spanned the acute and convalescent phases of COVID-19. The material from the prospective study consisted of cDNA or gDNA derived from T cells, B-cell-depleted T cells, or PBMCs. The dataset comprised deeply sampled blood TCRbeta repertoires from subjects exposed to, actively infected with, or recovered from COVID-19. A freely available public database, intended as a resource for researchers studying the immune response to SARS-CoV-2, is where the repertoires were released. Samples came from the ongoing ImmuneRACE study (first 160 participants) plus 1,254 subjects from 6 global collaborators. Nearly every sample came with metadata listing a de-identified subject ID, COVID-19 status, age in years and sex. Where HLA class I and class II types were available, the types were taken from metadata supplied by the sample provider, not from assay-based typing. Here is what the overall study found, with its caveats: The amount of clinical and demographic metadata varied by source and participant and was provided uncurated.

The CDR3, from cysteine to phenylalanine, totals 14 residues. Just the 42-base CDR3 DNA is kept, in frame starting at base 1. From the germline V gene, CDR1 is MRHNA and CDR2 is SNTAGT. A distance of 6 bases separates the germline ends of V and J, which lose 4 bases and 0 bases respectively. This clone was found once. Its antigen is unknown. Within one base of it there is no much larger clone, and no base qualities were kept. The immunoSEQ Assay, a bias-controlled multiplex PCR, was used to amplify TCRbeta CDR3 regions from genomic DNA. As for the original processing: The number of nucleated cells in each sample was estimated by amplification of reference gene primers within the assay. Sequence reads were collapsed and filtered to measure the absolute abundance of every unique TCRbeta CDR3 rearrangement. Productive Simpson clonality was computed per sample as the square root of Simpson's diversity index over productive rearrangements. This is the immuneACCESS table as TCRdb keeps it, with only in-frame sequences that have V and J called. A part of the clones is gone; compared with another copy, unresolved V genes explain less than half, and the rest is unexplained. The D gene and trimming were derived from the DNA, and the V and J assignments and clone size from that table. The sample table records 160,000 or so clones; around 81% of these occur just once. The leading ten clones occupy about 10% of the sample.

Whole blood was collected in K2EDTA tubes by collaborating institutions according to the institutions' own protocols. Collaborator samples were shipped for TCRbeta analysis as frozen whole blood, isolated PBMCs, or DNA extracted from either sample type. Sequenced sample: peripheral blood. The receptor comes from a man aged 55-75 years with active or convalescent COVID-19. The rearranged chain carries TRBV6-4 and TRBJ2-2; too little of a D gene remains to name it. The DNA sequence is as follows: TGTGCCAGCAGTGTAACTGCGAACACCGGGGAGCTGTTTTTT. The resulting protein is CASSVTANTGELFF.